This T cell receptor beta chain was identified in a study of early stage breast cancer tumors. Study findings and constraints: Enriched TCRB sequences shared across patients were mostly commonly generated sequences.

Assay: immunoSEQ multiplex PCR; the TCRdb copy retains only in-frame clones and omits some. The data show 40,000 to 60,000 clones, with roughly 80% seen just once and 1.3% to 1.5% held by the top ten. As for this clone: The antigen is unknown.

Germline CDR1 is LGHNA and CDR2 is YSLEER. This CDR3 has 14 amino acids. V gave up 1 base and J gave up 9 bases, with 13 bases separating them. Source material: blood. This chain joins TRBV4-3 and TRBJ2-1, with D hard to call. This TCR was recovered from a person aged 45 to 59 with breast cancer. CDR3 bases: TGCGCCAGCAGCCAAGTGCCGGATGCTAGTGAGCAGTTCTTC. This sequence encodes CASSQVPDASEQFF.